These 21 T cell receptor beta chains were sequenced from one sample in a study of chemoradiotherapy in HPV16-positive cancers. The assay was immunoSEQ multiplex PCR, and TCRdb's table has in-frame clones only and misses some. In the table there are about 53,000 clones, roughly nine tenths of which are singletons. The sequenced sample was blood, obtained from a patient who underwent chemoradiotherapy. Receptors originate from a human donor with HPV-associated anogenital cancer.

The chain is built from TRBV5-6 and TRBJ2-1; 9 bases agree with TRBD1. Trimming removed 4 bases from V and 7 bases from J; junction bases left unmatched: 15. Germline CDR1 SGHDT, CDR2 YYEEEE. This CDR3 has 17 residues. The DNA for the CDR3 is TGTGCCAGCAGCCACGGGACAGGGCTCCGCGCGGGGAATGAGCAGTTCTTC. Translating it yields CASSHGTGLRAGNEQFF.

The chain couples TRBV6-5 to TRBJ1-5; the match to TRBD1 covers 10 bases. J lost 5 bases, V lost 8 bases, and 0 bases had no gene match. CDR1 MNHEY and CDR2 SVGAGI come from the germline V gene. The CDR3 has 12 amino acids. CDR3: CASGTGDQPQHF. DNA for the CDR3: TGTGCCAGCGGGACAGGGGATCAGCCCCAGCATTTT.

The chain recombines TRBV5-4 with TRBJ2-5; 14 bases map to TRBD2. Looked up from germline, CDR1 is SGHNT and CDR2 is YYREEE (reference sequence). Trimming at V came to 4 bases and at J to 4 bases, leaving 3 bases not matched to a gene. CDR3 length: 15 amino acids. The CDR3 reads CASSGTSGRRETQYF. CDR3 sequence (DNA): TGTGCCAGCAGCGGGACTAGCGGGAGACGAGAGACCCAGTACTTC.

The V gene is TRBV19, the J gene TRBJ2-7; 10 nucleotides line up with TRBD1. CDR3 length: 16 amino acids. CDR1 and CDR2 from the germline V gene are LNHDA and SQIVND (reference sequence). J was trimmed by 6 bases and V by 4 bases; bases with no gene match: 12. DNA for the CDR3: TGTGCCAGTAGTACCCCCGCCGGGACAGGGGTTGTCGAGCAGTACTTC. Translated, it gives CASSTPAGTGVVEQYF.

This chain uses TRBV6-5 with TRBJ1-6; 8 positions match TRBD1. CDR1 is MNHEY and CDR2 is SVGAGI in the germline V gene. V lost 7 bases, J lost 9 bases, and 8 bases stayed unmatched. The CDR3 has 14 residues. As DNA, the CDR3 is TGTGCCAGCACCCTGACAGGGGAGGGTTCACCCCTCCACTTT. It is translated as CASTLTGEGSPLHF.

The sample holds a few counts of this clone. The sample carries other DNA sequences with the same CDR3. The rearrangement links TRBV4-1 to TRBJ2-2; 8 nucleotides line up with TRBD2. This CDR3 region has 15 residues. Trimming removed 4 bases from V and 5 bases from J; junction bases left unmatched: 6. Germline V gene lookup returns CDR1 MGHRA and CDR2 YSYEKL. The CDR3 reads CASSRGGQGTGELFF. DNA for the CDR3: TGCGCCAGCAGCCGCGGGGGGCAGGGGACCGGGGAGCTGTTTTTT.

The chain links TRBV7-2 to TRBJ2-3; maybe TRBD2 (6 bases). Per germline, CDR1 SGHTA and CDR2 FQGNSA. CDR3 size: 15 residues. The V end lost 4 bases, the J end lost 5 bases, and 16 bases lay between the germline ends. CDR3 bases: TGTGCCAGCAGCTCGGGACTCTACCGCCGAGATACGCAGTATTTT. It translates to CASSSGLYRRDTQYF.

This clone was seen only once. CDR3 bases: TGTGCCAGCAGCCTTAGCACTAGCGGCCACACCGGGGAGCTGTTTTTT. Its translation is CASSLSTSGHTGELFF. The chain couples TRBV7-8 to TRBJ2-2, with 8 positions matching TRBD2. V lost 5 bases and J lost 3; bases outside the gene matches: 8. Germline CDR1 reads SGHVS; CDR2 reads FQNEAQ. This CDR3 comprises 16 residues.

The chain combines TRBV6-1 with TRBJ1-2; TRBD1 is a possible D gene (6 bases). This CDR3 has 15 residues. V was trimmed by 5 bases and J by 0 bases, leaving 13 bases between them. Germline V gene lookup returns CDR1 MNHNS and CDR2 SASEGT. The CDR3 loop is CASSLGGASNYGYTF. The CDR3 DNA follows: TGTGCCAGCAGTCTCGGGGGGGCGTCTAACTATGGCTACACCTTC.

The rearrangement joins TRBV5-5 to TRBJ2-5; D is undetermined. The V gene's germline CDR1 is SGHKS and CDR2 YYEKEE (reference sequence). The CDR3 length is 16 residues. V lost 2 bases, J lost 1 base, and 15 bases lay in between. CDR3 DNA sequence: TGTGCCAGCAGCTTTCCCGCCGGTACCACCCAAGAGACCCAGTACTTC. This translates into CASSFPAGTTQETQYF.

V gene TRBV7-9 combines with J gene TRBJ1-1, with TRBD1 matching over 7 bases. The germline gives CDR1 SEHNR, CDR2 FQNEAQ (reference sequence). The CDR3 sequence is 14 residues long. Losses at the gene ends were 5 bases for V and 2 bases for J; bases not matched to a gene: 5. CDR3 amino acids: CASSRGQLNTEAFF. The CDR3 bases are TGTGCCAGCAGCCGGGGACAGCTAAACACTGAAGCTTTCTTT.

This chain joins TRBV30 and TRBJ2-7, with 14 bases lining up with TRBD2. There are 17 residues in the CDR3. Trimming at V came to 3 bases and at J to 2 bases, leaving 9 bases not matched to a gene. Germline-derived CDR1 and CDR2 are GTSNPN and SVGIG (reference sequence). CDR3 loop: CAWRPGLAGENPYEQYF. CDR3 in DNA: TGTGCCTGGAGACCGGGACTAGCGGGAGAGAATCCCTACGAGCAGTACTTC.

The genes are TRBV27 and TRBJ2-6; D gene unclear. The CDR3 runs to 16 residues. Germline CDR1 is MNHEY and CDR2 is SMNVEV (reference sequence). V was trimmed by 4 bases and J by 1 base, leaving 11 bases between them. This chain's CDR3 is CASSWNPQSGANVLTF. The CDR3 bases are TGTGCCAGCAGTTGGAATCCTCAGTCTGGGGCCAACGTCCTGACTTTC.

The V gene is TRBV13, the J gene TRBJ1-1; D is undetermined. Trimming removed 0 bases at V and 5 bases at J, with 7 bases between. CDR1 is PRHDT, CDR2 FYEKMQ, per germline (reference sequence). The CDR3 is 13 residues long. The CDR3 here is CASSLGGFTEAFF. The CDR3 bases are TGTGCCAGCAGCTTAGGCGGATTTACTGAAGCTTTCTTT.

The chain joins TRBV6-6 to TRBJ1-4; 9 nucleotides align to TRBD1. The trim removed 6 bases at V and 4 bases at J, leaving 6 bases unmatched. This CDR3 region has 15 residues. Germline V lookup: CDR1 MNHNY, CDR2 SVGAGI (reference sequence). Here the CDR3 DNA reads TGTGCCAGCAGCCGACAGGGGGGCATTAATGAAAAACTGTTTTTT. This codes for CASSRQGGINEKLFF.

The chain has TRBV5-4 and TRBJ2-5; D not certain. Germline CDR1 and CDR2: SGHNT and YYREEE (reference sequence). The CDR3 has 12 residues. Between the trimmed V and J ends, which lost 4 bases and 1 base, there was a span of 5 bases. The CDR3, as DNA: TGTGCCAGCAGCGTTGGCCAAGAGACCCAGTACTTC. Its translation: CASSVGQETQYF.

The gene calls are TRBV18 and TRBJ2-2; D not certain. The V and J ends lost 3 bases and 3 bases respectively, with 5 bases between them. Germline assignment: CDR1 KGHSH and CDR2 LQKENI. The CDR3 sequence is 13 residues long. CDR3 sequence (DNA): TGTGCCAGCTCACCTAGGGACACCGGGGAGCTGTTTTTT. It yields the protein CASSPRDTGELFF.

This clone appeared once. The genes are TRBV6-5 and TRBJ2-7, with 7 bases that match TRBD1. Germline V CDR1 and CDR2: MNHEY, SVGAGI. The CDR3 totals 14 residues. J was trimmed by 1 base and V by 2 bases; bases with no gene match: 2. The CDR3 DNA is TGTGCCAGCAGTTACCGGGGACAGTCCTACGAGCAGTACTTC. This encodes CASSYRGQSYEQYF.

The chain employs TRBV10-3 and TRBJ2-1; perhaps TRBD2 as D (7 bases). The V end lost 0 bases, the J end lost 9 bases, and 9 bases lay between the germline ends. Germline CDR1 is ENHRY and CDR2 is SYGVKD. The CDR3 has 13 residues. The chain's CDR3 is CAISESGGAEQFF. Written as DNA, the CDR3 is TGTGCCATCAGTGAGTCTGGGGGGGCTGAGCAGTTCTTC.

The table lists this clone with a few counts. The V gene is TRBV18, the J gene TRBJ1-6, with D unresolved. Germline assignment: CDR1 KGHSH and CDR2 LQKENI. V shed 6 bases and J shed 5 bases, with 8 bases lying between them. CDR3 size: 13 residues. The CDR3 spells CASSPKDNSPLHF. The CDR3 nucleotides read TGTGCCAGCTCTCCTAAGGATAATTCACCCCTCCACTTT. Drawing the rest from reference TRBV18 and TRBJ1-6, the complete variable domain is NAGVMQNPRHLVRRRGQEARLRCSPMKGHSHVYWYRQLPEEGLKFMVYLQKENIIDESGMPKERFSAEFPKEGPSILRIQQVVRGDSAAYFCASSPKDNSPLHFGNGTRLTVT.

The chain employs TRBV10-3 and TRBJ2-3; 7 bases map to TRBD2. CDR3 length: 16 amino acids. Germline loops: CDR1 ENHRY, CDR2 SYGVKD. The V segment lost 3 bases and the J segment 8 bases; nucleotides outside the gene matches: 14. The CDR3 region is CAISDRGGALTGTQYF. The CDR3 bases are TGTGCCATCAGTGACCGGGGAGGGGCCCTTACCGGTACGCAGTATTTT.